What follows describes a single TCR beta chain. V gave up 3 bases and J gave up 9 bases; unmatched junction bases: 6. Per germline, CDR1 KGHDR and CDR2 SFDVKD. The CDR3 consists of 13 residues. The sample comes from a study of T cell responses to AZD1222 COVID-19 vaccine. Some clones are missing from TCRdb's copy, which holds only in-frame ones; the method was immunoSEQ multiplex PCR. The data contain around 130,000 clones, about 86% of them singletons. The V and J genes are TRBV24-1 and TRBJ2-7; 8 bases agree with TRBD2. The sequencing used peripheral blood, collected on day 0 of AZD1222 vaccination. The TCR comes from an adult in good health. In nucleotides, the CDR3 is TGTGCCACCAGTGATGGACTAGCAAGGGGGCAGTACTTC. This gives the protein CATSDGLARGQYF.